This T cell receptor beta chain is drawn from a study of spatial heterogeneity in lung cancer (dated by TCRdb to between 2018 and 2021). As for the study more broadly: Samples were obtained from over 70 patients with early-stage, untreated non-small cell lung cancer from the lung TRACERx cohort. Follow-up PBMC samples were sequenced whenever available, with the median time to follow-up being approximately two years after resection. Beta-chain transcripts were consistently detected in greater numbers than alpha-chain transcripts, which likely reflects a higher abundance of beta-chain transcripts. In the raw uncorrected reads, each unique combination of TCR and UMI appeared more than ten times on average. In non-small cell lung cancer, the study quantitatively compared TCR alpha and beta repertoires across several tumor regions, matched nontumor lung, and blood. TCR repertoire features were related to nonsynonymous mutation counts determined by whole-exome sequencing of tumor tissue. At surgery, both alpha and beta chains were TCR-sequenced in fewer than 250 tumor regions, 63 to 65 matched nontumor lung samples and 56 PBMC samples.

This clonotype has a count of ten or more. Its antigen has not been determined. No base qualities exist here, and no much larger clone lies one base off it. Trimmed from V: 3 bases; trimmed from J: 4 bases; junction bases lacking a gene match: 5. Sequences SGDLS (CDR1) and YYNGEE (CDR2) are obtained from the germline V gene. Reading from cysteine to phenylalanine, the CDR3 counts 15 amino acids. Here the CDR3 DNA is all that survives: 45 bases in frame from base 1. The research as a whole found: Confirming at a functional level the hypothesis that regional TCRs recognize regional mutations was considered to require additional single-cell paired TCR alpha and beta sequencing. Ubiquitous expanded tumor TCRs were detected in blood more often at tumor resection than at routine follow-up. Only 14 patients were included in comparisons of baseline and follow-up blood repertoires.

The time point label of this sample denotes: blood at routine non-recurrence follow-up after resection. TCR sequencing used whole RNA extracted from tumor and nontumor lung tissue, or from cryopreserved PBMC samples, without cell sorting. Only patients for whom sufficient RNA was available from at least two tumor regions were selected for TCR sequencing. Library prep was done by 5' RACE. Data came from a NextSeq 500. The TCR library protocol attached a unique molecular identifier to each TCR cDNA molecule to allow correction of PCR and sequencing errors. The paper's data handling went like this. TCR identification, UMI-based error correction and CDR3 extraction were performed with Decombinator tools. TCRs above a frequency of 2 per 1,000, corresponding to the top 1% of the tumor frequency distribution, were defined as expanded. Renyi diversity was calculated using the R vegan package after each repertoire was subsampled 100 times to 5,000 TCRs. CDR3 similarity networks were constructed using string-kernel similarity of amino acid triplets, with links drawn between CDR3s whose pairwise similarity was above 0.82. The public reads were reanalyzed by TCRdb: fastp trimming at Q25, MiXCR alignment, in-frame beta chains only. Every distinct CDR3 protein forms one entry, paired with its most common genes and DNA. TCRdb assigned the V and J calls; the authors' analysis was not used. This sample holds tens of thousands of distinct CDR3 sequences; around 19% were observed only once. Clones ranked in the top ten supply around a fifth of the sample.

The clonotype comes from a male donor with early-stage non-small cell lung cancer. Sequences were derived from PBMCs, sampled at follow-up. The V and J segments used are TRBV9 and TRBJ1-3; the junction holds 9 bases that match TRBD1. The CDR3 here reads CASSGDRGRGNTIYF. The DNA sequence is given as TGTGCCAGCAGCGGCGACAGGGGGAGAGGAAACACCATATATTTT.